Listed below are T cell receptor beta chains from one sample, sequenced in a study of shared clonotypes between healthy human individuals. TCRdb's table, derived via immunoSEQ multiplex PCR, lists solely in-frame clones and lacks some. Seen here are millions of clones, approximately 93% observed once, and the top ten hold 0.35% to 0.45%. Sequencing used naive CD4+ T cells from PBMCs. The receptors shown here come from a man between 18 and 29 years old in good health. Some clones in this sample may be carry-over from other donors' samples. CDR3s leave out the opening cysteine and the closing phenylalanine or tryptophan.

V	J	CDR3
TRBV5-1	TRBJ1-3	ASSQDPGGNTIY
TRBV9	TRBJ1-3	ASSVDGSSGNTIY
TRBV11-2	TRBJ2-2	ASSLQGLNTGELF
TRBV7-2	TRBJ1-5	ASSLRRGQPQH
TRBV7-9	TRBJ2-5	ASSSEQGWETQY
TRBV7-2	TRBJ2-1	ASSPRRSSYNEQF
TRBV19	TRBJ2-3	ASSIVGFPTDTQY
TRBV28	TRBJ1-3	ASSSPVPGNTIY
TRBV6-1	TRBJ1-2	AGASTPPDGYT
TRBV6-5	TRBJ2-6	ASGARISGANVLT
TRBV5-4	TRBJ2-5	ASSWGQGRETQY
TRBV29-1	TRBJ2-7	SVVGTSVHEQY
TRBV29-1	TRBJ2-1	SAGMGQGYNEQF
TRBV18	TRBJ1-3	ASSTLGRPGNTIY
TRBV28	TRBJ1-3	ASSPWGGSPTGNTIY